Each of the 14 T cell receptor beta chains below was sequenced from the same sample in a study of spatial heterogeneity in lung cancer. As to time point: sample taken at primary tumor resection. Each CDR3 protein gets one entry after TCRdb re-called the 5' RACE reads with MiXCR. The sample lists just under 95,000 distinct CDR3 sequences, approximately 12% occurring once. Sample: PBMCs, taken at surgery. These receptor sequences come from a male donor with early-stage non-small cell lung cancer.

The chain couples TRBV20-1 to TRBJ2-7; TRBD1 aligns across 9 bases. The CDR3 is 13 residues long. V lost 5 bases, J lost 4 bases, and 6 bases stayed unmatched. Looked up from germline, CDR1 is DFQATT and CDR2 is SNEGSKA (reference sequence). This CDR3 reads CSAVRDRVYEQYF. The CDR3 DNA reads as TGCAGTGCTGTCCGGGACAGGGTTTACGAGCAGTACTTC.

The chain couples TRBV7-6 to TRBJ2-1; no definite D call. This CDR3 is built from 15 residues. V dropped 7 bases and J dropped 0 bases, with 13 bases sitting between them. CDR1 is SGHVS, CDR2 FNYEAQ, per germline. The CDR3 spells CASTEVDRSYNEQFF. The CDR3 region has the DNA TGTGCCAGCACAGAGGTGGACCGCTCCTACAATGAGCAGTTCTTC. Full variable domain (missing parts from reference TRBV7-6 and TRBJ2-1): GAGVSQSPRYKVTKRGQDVALRCDPISGHVSLYWYRQALGQGPEFLTYFNYEAQQDKSGLPNDRFSAERPEGSISTLTIQRTEQRDSAMYRCASTEVDRSYNEQFFGPGTRLTVL.

V and J are TRBV7-2 and TRBJ2-5; D ambiguous. The CDR3 runs to 14 residues. V lost 4 bases and J lost 1, with 10 bases in between. Germline V gene sequence: CDR1 SGHTA, CDR2 FQGNSA. CDR3 region: CASSYLTGQETQYF. CDR3 nucleotide sequence: TGTGCCAGCAGCTACCTGACGGGCCAAGAGACCCAGTACTTC.

The V gene is TRBV6-2 or TRBV6-3, the J gene TRBJ2-7; 11 nucleotides align to TRBD1. With V trimmed by 7 bases and J by 1 base, 3 bases remained unmatched. The germline V gene encodes CDR1 MNHEY and CDR2 SVGEGT. The CDR3 has 14 residues. CDR3 bases: TGTGCCAGCAACGGACAGGGGGCATCCTACGAGCAGTACTTC. Translated: CASNGQGASYEQYF.

With regard to this clonotype: One end of the junction is discordant with germline, which a read error may explain. This rearrangement joins TRBV29-1 to TRBJ2-1; 8 bases fit TRBD1. The germline CDR1 and CDR2 sequences are SQVTM and ANQGSEA. The CDR3 runs 17 residues. CDR3 sequence reads: CSVFSSRTGPFFNEQSF. CDR3 sequence (DNA): TGCAGCGTTTTTTCTTCTAGGACAGGGCCCTTTTTCAATGAGCAGTCCTTC.

This clonotype was recorded a few times. The chain employs TRBV30 and TRBJ2-1; D is possibly TRBD2 (5 bases). Trimming cost V 0 bases and J 5 bases, with 11 bases left between them. The germline gives CDR1 GTSNPN, CDR2 SVGIG (reference sequence). The CDR3 is 14 residues long. CDR3 sequence (DNA): TGTGCCTGGAGTGTGGGAGCCGCCAACAATGAGCAGTTCTTC. As protein: CAWSVGAANNEQFF.

The sample holds a few counts of this clonotype. The gene calls are TRBV7-8 and TRBJ1-1; D remains unclear. The ends were cut back, 4 bases at V and 1 base at J, with 10 bases in the middle. Germline loops: CDR1 SGHVS, CDR2 FQNEAQ. The CDR3 spans 14 residues. The chain's CDR3 is CASSSGDSNTEAFF. The CDR3, as DNA: TGTGCCAGCAGCTCTGGGGATTCGAACACTGAAGCTTTCTTT.

The chain carries TRBV30 and TRBJ1-2; perhaps TRBD1 as D (6 bases). The germline gives CDR1 GTSNPN, CDR2 SVGIG (reference sequence). V was shortened by 3 bases and J by 4 bases, with 12 bases between the two germline ends. CDR3 length equals 13 residues. The CDR3 spells CAWRQGQIYGYTF. For the CDR3, the DNA is TGTGCCTGGAGACAGGGACAAATCTATGGCTACACCTTC.

The genes are TRBV11-2 and TRBJ2-3; no clear D gene. The V end lost 5 bases, the J end lost 2 bases, and 8 bases lay between the germline ends. Germline loops: CDR1 SGHAT, CDR2 FQNNGV. The CDR3 is made up of 13 amino acids. The CDR3 bases are TGTGCCAGCAGCCCCCAGATCACAGATACGCAGTATTTT. Its translation: CASSPQITDTQYF.

In this sample, this clonotype turned up a few times. The chain employs TRBV29-1 and TRBJ1-1; D uncertain. This CDR3 has 13 residues. Trimming took off 4 bases at V and 1 base at J, with 10 bases between the two ends. Per the germline V gene, CDR1 is SQVTM and CDR2 is ANQGSEA. CDR3 in amino acids: CSVVLNRNTEAFF. Here the CDR3 DNA reads TGCAGCGTTGTGTTGAACAGGAACACTGAAGCTTTCTTT.

In its sample, this clonotype was seen a few times. CDR3 loop: CASSSLYRGQETQYF. The CDR3 region has the DNA TGTGCCAGCAGCTCACTCTACAGGGGCCAAGAGACCCAGTACTTC. The genes are TRBV7-2 and TRBJ2-5; 7 nucleotides match TRBD1. The CDR3 spans 15 residues. Looked up from germline, CDR1 is SGHTA and CDR2 is FQGNSA. With V trimmed by 4 bases and J by 1 base, 6 bases remained unmatched.

The chain has TRBV5-1 and TRBJ2-5; 12 bases fit TRBD2. J lost 3 bases, V lost 3 bases, and 9 bases had no gene match. The length of the CDR3 is 17 residues. Germline values: CDR1 SGHRS, CDR2 YFSETQ. The CDR3 spells CASSSLVGLAGKETQYF. The CDR3 nucleotides are TGCGCCAGCAGCTCCCTGGTAGGACTAGCGGGGAAAGAGACCCAGTACTTC.

The V gene is TRBV30, the J gene TRBJ2-2; unclear D gene. Germline values: CDR1 GTSNPN, CDR2 SVGIG (reference sequence). This CDR3 is built from 13 residues. Trimming left V 4 bases short and J 2 bases short, with 8 bases between. The CDR3 loop is CAWIKLNTGELFF. In nucleotides, the CDR3 is TGTGCCTGGATTAAACTTAACACCGGGGAGCTGTTTTTT. Using reference TRBV30 and TRBJ2-2 for the parts outside the CDR3, the full variable domain is SQTIHQWPATLVQPVGSPLSLECTVEGTSNPNLYWYRQAAGRGLQLLFYSVGIGQISSEVPQNLSASRPQDRQFILSSKKLLLSDSGFYLCAWIKLNTGELFFGEGSRLTVL.

V and J are TRBV6-5 and TRBJ2-7; unclear D gene. Germline V gene lookup returns CDR1 MNHEY and CDR2 SVGAGI. V lost 4 bases and J lost 5, with 15 bases in between. CDR3 length: 14 residues. CDR3 in amino acids: CASSSSAGRNEQYF. In DNA, the CDR3 is TGTGCCAGCAGTTCCTCGGCAGGCAGAAACGAGCAGTACTTC.